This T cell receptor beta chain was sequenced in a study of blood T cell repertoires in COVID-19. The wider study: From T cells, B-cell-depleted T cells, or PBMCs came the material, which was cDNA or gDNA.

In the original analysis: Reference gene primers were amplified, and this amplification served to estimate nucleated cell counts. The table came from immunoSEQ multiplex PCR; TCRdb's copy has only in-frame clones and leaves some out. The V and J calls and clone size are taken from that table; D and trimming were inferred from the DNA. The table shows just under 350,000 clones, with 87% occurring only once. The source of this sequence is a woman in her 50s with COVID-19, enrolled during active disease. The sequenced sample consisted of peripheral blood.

CDR3 region: CASSLQGSNTEAFF. In DNA form, the CDR3 reads TGCGCCAGCAGCTTACAGGGCTCGAACACTGAAGCTTTCTTT. The chain carries TRBV5-1 and TRBJ1-1; weak D call: TRBD1 (6 bases). Germline V lookup: CDR1 SGHRS, CDR2 YFSETQ. This CDR3 contains 14 residues. Trimming removed 2 bases from V and 1 base from J, with 9 bases in between.